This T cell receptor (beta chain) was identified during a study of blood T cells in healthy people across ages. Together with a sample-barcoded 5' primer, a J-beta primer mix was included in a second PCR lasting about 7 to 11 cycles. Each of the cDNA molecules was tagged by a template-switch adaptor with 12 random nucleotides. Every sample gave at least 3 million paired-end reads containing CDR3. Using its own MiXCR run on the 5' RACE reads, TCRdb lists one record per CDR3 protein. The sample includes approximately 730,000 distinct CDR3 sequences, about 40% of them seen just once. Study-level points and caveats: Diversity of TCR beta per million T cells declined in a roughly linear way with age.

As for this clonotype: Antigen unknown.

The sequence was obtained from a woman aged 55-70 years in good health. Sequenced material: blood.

The CDR3 DNA sequence: TGTGCCAGCAGCCGTGGGGCAGGGGGCTTCGGGGAGCTGTTTTTT. Translated, it gives CASSRGAGGFGELFF. The gene calls are TRBV7-9 and TRBJ2-2; 8 bases are a match to TRBD1. The length of the CDR3 is 15 residues. Germline CDR1 reads SEHNR; CDR2 reads FQNEAQ (reference sequence). The J segment lost 7 bases and the V segment lost 5 bases, leaving 9 bases of the junction unmatched. The full variable domain, rest sourced from reference TRBV7-9 and TRBJ2-2, is DTGVSQNPRHKITKRGQNVTFRCDPISEHNRLYWYRQTLGQGPEFLTYFQNEAQLEKSRLLSDRFSAERPKGSFSTLEIQRTEQGDSAMYLCASSRGAGGFGELFFGEGSRLTVL.